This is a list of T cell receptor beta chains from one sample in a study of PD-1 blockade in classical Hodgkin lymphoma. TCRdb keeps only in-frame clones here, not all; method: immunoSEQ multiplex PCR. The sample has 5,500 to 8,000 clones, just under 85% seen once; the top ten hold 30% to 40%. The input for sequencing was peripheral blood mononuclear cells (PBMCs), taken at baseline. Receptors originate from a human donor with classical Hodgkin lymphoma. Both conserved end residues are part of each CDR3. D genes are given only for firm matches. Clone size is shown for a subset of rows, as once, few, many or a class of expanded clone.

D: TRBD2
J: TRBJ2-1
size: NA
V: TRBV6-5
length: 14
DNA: TGTGCCAGCAGCGCCCTAGCGGGAGTGAATGAGCAGTTCTTC
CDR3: CASSALAGVNEQFF

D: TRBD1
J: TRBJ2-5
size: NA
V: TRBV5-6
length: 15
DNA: TGTGCCAGCAGCTTGGTCGGACAGGGACAAGAGACCCAGTACTTC
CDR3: CASSLVGQGQETQYF

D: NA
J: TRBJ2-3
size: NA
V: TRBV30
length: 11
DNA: TGTGCCTGGTCAGGGTCAGATACGCAGTATTTT
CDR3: CAWSGSDTQYF

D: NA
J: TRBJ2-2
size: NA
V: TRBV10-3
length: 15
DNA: TGTGCCATCAGTGAGTCCAGGGTTGGAACCGGGGAGCTGTTTTTT
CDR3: CAISESRVGTGELFF

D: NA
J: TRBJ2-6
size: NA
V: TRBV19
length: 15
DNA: TGTGCCAGTTCCGACGGAACCTCTGGGGCCAACGTCCTGACTTTC
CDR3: CASSDGTSGANVLTF

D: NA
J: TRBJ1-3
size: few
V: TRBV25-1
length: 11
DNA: TGTGCCAGCAGTCCAGGGGACACCATATATTTT
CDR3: CASSPGDTIYF

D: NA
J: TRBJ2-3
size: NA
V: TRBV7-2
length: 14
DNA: TGTGCCAGCAGCTTAGATACTAGTTGGGATACGCAGTATTTT
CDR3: CASSLDTSWDTQYF

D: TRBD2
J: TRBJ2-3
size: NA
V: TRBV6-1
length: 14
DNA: TGTGCCAGCAGGCAGGGTTTAGCGGGAGGGACGCAGTATTTT
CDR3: CASRQGLAGGTQYF

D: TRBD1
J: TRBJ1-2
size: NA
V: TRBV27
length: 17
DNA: TGTGCCAGCAGTTTAAGTCCCGGCAGGGGGTTTGTATATGGCTACACCTTC
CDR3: CASSLSPGRGFVYGYTF

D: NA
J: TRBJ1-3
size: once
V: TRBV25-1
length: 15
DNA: TGTGCCAGCAGTGAATTCCCCGATCTCGGAAACACCATATATTTT
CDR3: CASSEFPDLGNTIYF

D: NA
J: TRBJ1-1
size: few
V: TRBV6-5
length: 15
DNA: TGTGCCAGCAGTTACGTATGGGGGGGCAAGACTGAAGCTTTCTTT
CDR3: CASSYVWGGKTEAFF

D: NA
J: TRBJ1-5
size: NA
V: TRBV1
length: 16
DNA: TGCACCAGCAGCCAAGATGCCGAAACGCGCAATCAGCCCCAGCATTTT
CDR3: CTSSQDAETRNQPQHF

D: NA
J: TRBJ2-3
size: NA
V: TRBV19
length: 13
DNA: TGTGCCAGTAGTATTAAGAAAAGGCACACGCAGTATTTT
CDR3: CASSIKKRHTQYF

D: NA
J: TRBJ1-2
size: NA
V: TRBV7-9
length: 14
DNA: TGTGCCAGCAGCCCGAGTCTAGCGAACTATGGCTACACCTTC
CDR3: CASSPSLANYGYTF

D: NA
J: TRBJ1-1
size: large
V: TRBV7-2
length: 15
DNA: TGTGCCAGCAGCTCAGGGGTGGGGCCGAACACTGAAGCTTTCTTT
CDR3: CASSSGVGPNTEAFF

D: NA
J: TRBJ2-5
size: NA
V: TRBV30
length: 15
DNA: TGTGCCTGGAGTAGGGGGAACTTGTACCAAGAGACCCAGTACTTC
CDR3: CAWSRGNLYQETQYF

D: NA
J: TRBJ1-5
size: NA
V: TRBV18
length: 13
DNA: TGTGCCAGCTCCCCGATGGGGTTCCAGCCCCAGCATTTT
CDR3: CASSPMGFQPQHF

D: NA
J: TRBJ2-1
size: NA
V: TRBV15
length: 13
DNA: TGTGCCACCAGCAGATCGATTACCAATGAGCAGTTCTTC
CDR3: CATSRSITNEQFF

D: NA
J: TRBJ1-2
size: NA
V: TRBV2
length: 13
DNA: TGTGCCAGCACCCCACAAGGCGGCTATGGCTACACCTTC
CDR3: CASTPQGGYGYTF

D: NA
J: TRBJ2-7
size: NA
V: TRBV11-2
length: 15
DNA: TGTGCCAGCAGCCCTACCTCGGGCCCTACAGACGAGCAGTACTTC
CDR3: CASSPTSGPTDEQYF

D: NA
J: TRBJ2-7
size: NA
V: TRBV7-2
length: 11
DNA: TGTGCCAGCAGCATCGGGACCGAGCAGTACTTC
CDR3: CASSIGTEQYF

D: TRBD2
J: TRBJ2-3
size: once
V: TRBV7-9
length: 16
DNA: TGTGCCAGCAGCTGGCTTGGGACTAGCGGGAGTGATACGCAGTATTTT
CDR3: CASSWLGTSGSDTQYF

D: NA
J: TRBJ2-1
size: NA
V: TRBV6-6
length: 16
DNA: TGTGCCAGCAGTTACTCGATGGGGGCAACCTACAATGAGCAGTTCTTC
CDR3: CASSYSMGATYNEQFF

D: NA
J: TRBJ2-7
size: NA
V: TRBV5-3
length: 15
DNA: TGTGCCAGCAGCTTGGGTACCTTTATTGGGGCCGAGCAGTACTTC
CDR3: CASSLGTFIGAEQYF

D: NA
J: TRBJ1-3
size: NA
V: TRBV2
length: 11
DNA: TGTGCCAGCAACAACGGAAACACCATATATTTT
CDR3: CASNNGNTIYF

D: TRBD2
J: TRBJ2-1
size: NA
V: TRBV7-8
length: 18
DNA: TGTGCCAGCAGCTTAACTAGCGGGAGCAGAAATACCTACAATGAGCAGTTCTTC
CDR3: CASSLTSGSRNTYNEQFF

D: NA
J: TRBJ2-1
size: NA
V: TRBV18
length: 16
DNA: TGTGCCAGCTCACGCAACCCCCCATATAATGGCAATGAGCAGTTCTTC
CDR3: CASSRNPPYNGNEQFF

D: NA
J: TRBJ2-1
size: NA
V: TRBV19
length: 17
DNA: TGTGCCAGTAGTATCTCTCCGCGTATCGGCTCCTACAATGAGCAGTTCTTC
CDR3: CASSISPRIGSYNEQFF

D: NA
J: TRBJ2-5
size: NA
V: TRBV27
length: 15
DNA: TGTGCCAGCAGTTTATTAAGGGGAAGAAAAGAGACCCAGTACTTC
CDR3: CASSLLRGRKETQYF

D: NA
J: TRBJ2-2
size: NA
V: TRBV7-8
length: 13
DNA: TGTGCCAGCACCTCAGGGCGCACCGGGGAGCTGTTTTTT
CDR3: CASTSGRTGELFF

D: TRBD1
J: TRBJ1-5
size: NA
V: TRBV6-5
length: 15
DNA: TGTGCCAGCAGCTCGACAGGGTTGAGCAATCAGCCCCAGCATTTT
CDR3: CASSSTGLSNQPQHF

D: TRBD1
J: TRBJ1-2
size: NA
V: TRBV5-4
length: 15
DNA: TGTGCCAGCAGCACCTCAGACAGGGGAGGCTATGGCTACACCTTC
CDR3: CASSTSDRGGYGYTF

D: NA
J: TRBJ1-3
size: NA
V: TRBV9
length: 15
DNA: TGTGCCAGCAGCGTAGGGGGGAGCTCTGGAAACACCATATATTTT
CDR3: CASSVGGSSGNTIYF

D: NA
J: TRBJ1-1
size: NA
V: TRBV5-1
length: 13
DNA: TGCGCCAGCAGCTTGGAAGCGAACACTGAAGCTTTCTTT
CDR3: CASSLEANTEAFF